Below, 7 T cell receptor beta chains from the same sample are listed, as sequenced in a study of OX40 agonist ivuxolimab in advanced cancers. TCRdb keeps only in-frame clones here, not all; method: immunoSEQ multiplex PCR. The sample carries about 77,000 clones, roughly 88% recorded once. Specimen: CD4+ or CD8+ T cells sorted from blood, collected in a trial of the OX40 agonist ivuxolimab. These receptors were obtained from an adult with an advanced solid tumor such as melanoma, head and neck, liver or kidney cancer.

The chain employs TRBV15 and TRBJ1-2, with 9 nucleotides matching TRBD1. The germline V gene encodes CDR1 LNHNV and CDR2 YYDKDF (reference sequence). The V gene end was trimmed by 3 bases and the J gene end by 6 bases; junction bases not matched to a gene: 5. The CDR3 contains 14 residues. This CDR3 is CATSSRRTGDGYTF. The DNA of the CDR3 is TGTGCCACCAGCAGCCGCAGGACAGGGGATGGCTACACCTTC.

The chain combines TRBV6-1 with TRBJ1-1; 7 nucleotides match TRBD1. Germline lookup yields CDR1 MNHNS and CDR2 SASEGT. This CDR3 has 13 residues. The trim removed 4 bases at V and 3 bases at J, leaving 2 bases unmatched. The CDR3 bases are TGTGCCAGCAGTGGACAGGGTGACACTGAAGCTTTCTTT. Translating it yields CASSGQGDTEAFF.

The gene calls are TRBV25-1 and TRBJ2-1; D possibly matches TRBD1 or TRBD2 (5 bases each). The CDR3 runs to 16 residues. Germline CDR1 is MGHDK and CDR2 is SYGVNS. Trimming removed 2 bases at V and 0 bases at J, with 11 bases between. The CDR3 nucleotides are TGTGCCAGCAGTGAAGGTGAGGGGCTCTCCTACAATGAGCAGTTCTTC. Its translation: CASSEGEGLSYNEQFF. Drawing the rest from reference TRBV25-1 and TRBJ2-1, the complete variable domain is EADIYQTPRYLVIGTGKKITLECSQTMGHDKMYWYQQDPGMELHLIHYSYGVNSTEKGDLSSESTVSRIRTEHFPLTLESARPSHTSQYLCASSEGEGLSYNEQFFGPGTRLTVL.

The chain has TRBV18 and TRBJ1-1; 7 nucleotides align to TRBD1. The CDR3 has 14 amino acids. Unmatched junction bases numbered 4, after V lost 2 bases and J lost 4 bases. Germline CDR1 reads KGHSH; CDR2 reads LQKENI. CDR3 sequence (DNA): TGTGCCAGCTCACCAAATCCAGGGGGCACTGAAGCTTTCTTT. Translation gives CASSPNPGGTEAFF.

V and J are TRBV5-1 and TRBJ2-3; TRBD2 is a possible D gene (5 bases). This CDR3 has 14 amino acids. Germline V lookup: CDR1 SGHRS, CDR2 YFSETQ. V lost 6 bases and J lost 0, with 11 bases in between. The CDR3 bases are TGCGCCAGCACGAGCGGCACTAGCACAGATACGCAGTATTTT. This sequence encodes CASTSGTSTDTQYF.

The V gene is TRBV11-3, the J gene TRBJ2-3; TRBD1 aligns across 9 bases. V dropped 4 bases and J dropped 5; count of bases not matched to a gene: 7. Looked up from germline, CDR1 is SGHNT and CDR2 is YENEEA. This CDR3 is 15 amino acids long. CDR3 sequence reads: CASSSHGQGLDTQYF. For the CDR3, the DNA is TGTGCCAGCAGCTCACACGGACAGGGGTTAGATACGCAGTATTTT.

The J gene is TRBJ2-7, the V gene TRBV2; 10 positions agree with TRBD2. This CDR3 contains 14 residues. Germline CDR1 SNHLY, CDR2 FYNNEI. The junction had 10 bases not matched to a gene; V was cut back by 7 bases and J by 7 bases. CDR3 coding DNA: TGTGCCAGCAAGAAGGCCCAGCGGGAGGGGGAGCAGTACTTC. Its translation is CASKKAQREGEQYF.